These T cell receptor beta chains were read from a single sample in a study of identical twins. MiXCR was run by TCRdb on the 5' RACE reads, yielding one entry per CDR3 protein. The sample shows approximately 500,000 distinct CDR3 sequences, around 24% of them seen only once. The sample also formed part of further work on T cells expressing NK-cell markers.

The sample consisted of CD4+ T cells sorted from blood. These receptors originate from a woman between 18 and 29 years old in good health. The CDR3 runs from the conserved cysteine through the conserved F or W. Fields, in order: J gene, V gene, D gene, clone size, CDR3 protein. D genes are given only for firm matches. For some rows the clone size is stated as once, few or many, or as a class when expanded; others skip it.

>TRBJ2-7|TRBV12-3/TRBV12-4|TRBD1|.
CASIGQGNDEQYF
>TRBJ2-4|TRBV20-1|.|few
CSALSSVHKNIQYF
>TRBJ1-1|TRBV29-1|.|many
CSAGAGWAMNTEAFF
>TRBJ2-1|TRBV6-2/TRBV6-3|.|.
CASSYRPGGTYNEQFF
>TRBJ2-2|TRBV7-3|.|few
CASSRTSQGELFF
>TRBJ1-6|TRBV7-8|TRBD1|.
CASSIRDRGDSPLHF
>TRBJ1-1|TRBV5-5|.|.
CASSLASGRTEAFF
>TRBJ1-2|TRBV20-1|.|.
CSAPGQGDGYTF
>TRBJ2-1|TRBV6-2/TRBV6-3|TRBD1|.
CASRKLTGVWEQFF
>TRBJ1-2|TRBV7-8|TRBD1|many
CASSPGQAVNYGYTF
>TRBJ2-1|TRBV5-1|.|few
CASSPQTSPEGEQFF
>TRBJ2-3|TRBV20-1|TRBD2|.
CSASSLAGGTDTQYF
>TRBJ2-5|TRBV20-1|.|.
CSASSGWETQYF
>TRBJ2-1|TRBV15|.|.
CATGNYRSSYNEQFF
>TRBJ2-3|TRBV20-1|.|.
CSAWTNTDTQYF
>TRBJ2-7|TRBV6-2/TRBV6-3|TRBD2|.
CASMGGGYEQYF
>TRBJ2-1|TRBV18|TRBD2|.
CASSWGGNNEQFF
>TRBJ2-7|TRBV12-5|.|.
CASGPNRTPPAGSYEQYF
>TRBJ2-2|TRBV19|TRBD2|few
CASNRREGHTGELFF
>TRBJ1-4|TRBV10-3|TRBD1|few
CAISGQGPVATNEKLFF
>TRBJ2-1|TRBV4-3|.|few
CASSHYKAFYNEQFF
>TRBJ2-1|TRBV6-2/TRBV6-3|TRBD1|few
CASSRDRGGVGEQFF